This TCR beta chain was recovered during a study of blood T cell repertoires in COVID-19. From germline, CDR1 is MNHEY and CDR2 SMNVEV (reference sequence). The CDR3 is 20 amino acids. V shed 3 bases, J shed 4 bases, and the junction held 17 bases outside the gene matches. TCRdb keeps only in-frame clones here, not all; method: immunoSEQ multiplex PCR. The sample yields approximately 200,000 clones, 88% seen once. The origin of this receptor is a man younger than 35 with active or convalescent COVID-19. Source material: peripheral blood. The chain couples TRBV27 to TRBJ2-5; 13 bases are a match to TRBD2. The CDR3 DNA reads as TGTGCCAGCAGTTTTACTAGCGGGAGGGCCGGGGGTAGCTCCAGAGAGACCCAGTACTTC. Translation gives CASSFTSGRAGGSSRETQYF.